This T cell receptor beta chain was sequenced for a study of CD8 T cells in Susac syndrome. The healthy controls were matched to patients by age and sex. This clonotype was seen once. The antigen is unknown. The RNA, roughly 0.5 to 1 ug, was put through reverse transcription using random hexamers. TCRdb re-called the immunoSEQ multiplex PCR reads with MiXCR, one entry per CDR3 protein. The data show some 180,000 distinct CDR3 sequences, about 95% seen once. Whole-study findings and limits: The study recognized that the number of individuals in its TCR sequencing and HLA analysis was relatively small.

With V trimmed by 6 bases and J by 5 bases, 15 bases remained unmatched. Germline CDR1 and CDR2: SQVTM and ANQGSEA. The CDR3 runs to 15 residues. The sequence was obtained from a human donor in good health. The sample taken for sequencing was CD4+ T cells from PBMCs. The gene calls are TRBV29-1 and TRBJ2-5; 7 bases fit TRBD1. This CDR3 is CSVAPTTGTWETQYF. CDR3 coding DNA: TGCAGCGTCGCCCCTACGACAGGGACCTGGGAGACCCAGTACTTC.